This entry features one T cell receptor beta chain sequence. Its specific antigen is unknown. Base-call qualities are not available, and no considerably larger clone is one nucleotide away. The record originates from a study of identical twins (dated by TCRdb to about 2016). For context, the study as a whole: The study deep-sequenced TCR alpha and beta repertoires from monozygotic twins, unrelated adults of various ages and cord blood to test whether fetal clonotypes persist. To rule out contamination, replicate twin experiments were performed at different times with different library preparation protocols.

The study at large found these results: A weaker excess of twin sharing was found in beta out-of-frame sequences because the signal-to-noise ratio was lowered by fewer shared sequences. Abundant cord blood beta clonotypes carried fewer insertions; young adult naive repertoires showed a weaker similar trend, while memory repertoires showed none. In monozygotic twins, recombination models systematically underestimated out-of-frame TCR alpha sharing, but the models matched the sharing seen between unrelated individuals. Conclusions relied on cross-sectional statistical analysis, since the same donors could not be followed over many years. Compared with coincidental sharing between unrelated individuals, an excess of low generation-probability sequences was observed among out-of-frame TCR alpha sequences shared between twins. Zero-insertion analyses could be partly confounded by invariant T cells such as MAIT and iNKT, though diverse VJ usage argued against such confounding for most clonotypes.

The library was made by 5' RACE. Sequencer: Illumina HiSeq 2000. Template switching introduced a universal primer binding site; the final cDNA contained a unique molecular identifier, enabling accurate counting of TCR cDNA molecules. Specific primers in the conserved constant-segment region were used to synthesize first-strand cDNA for the TCR alpha and beta chains. To control for contamination, every cDNA library was double barcoded, receiving both a SMART-Mk sample barcode and Illumina barcodes. TruSeq adapter sequences, together with Illumina sample barcodes, were added in two successive PCR steps. Sequencing of the TCR alpha and beta cDNA libraries was done on the Illumina HiSeq platform using custom primers. The study's processing was this. MiGEC processed the raw reads to extract unique molecular identifiers, while MiXCR was used to determine the CDR3 positions. For each individual, recombination models were inferred using an EM algorithm with the repgenHMM and IGoR tools. The analysis of shared clonotypes was done with the tcR package in R, with sharing normalized by the product of cloneset sizes. Out-of-frame nonproductive sequences were analyzed to study raw recombination free of thymic and clonal selection effects. The raw public reads went through TCRdb reprocessing: fastp at Q25, MiXCR clone calling, in-frame beta chains kept. Records with the same CDR3 protein are collapsed into one entry carrying the most frequent genes and DNA. These V and J calls derive from TCRdb rather than the authors' analysis. The sample table shows hundreds of thousands of distinct CDR3 sequences, and around 12% are seen once. Just over 7% of the sample rests with the top ten.

Every donor in the study was a healthy Caucasian. The twin cohort comprised three pairs of female monozygotic twins, all aged roughly 18 to 29 years. Positive isolation kits from Invitrogen were used to isolate CD4+ and CD8+ T cell populations. V is cut by 0 bases and J by 9 bases, and the space between the germline ends is 6 bases. CDR1 and CDR2, looked up from the germline V gene, are MDHEN and SYDVKM. Reading from cysteine to phenylalanine, the CDR3 counts 12 amino acids. Left in the record is the CDR3 DNA by itself, 36 bases read in frame from the first base. The data also belong to a second study, concerning yellow fever vaccine responses in identical twins. The second study reports: According to the authors, the vaccine-induced T cell response in identical twins seemed to be partly convergent and partly specific to each individual. Focusing on identical twins, the study followed the T cell clones that responded to the vaccine, and did so with precision.

This sequence was found in a woman younger than 30 in good health. The sample taken for sequencing was CD8+ T cells sorted from blood. This receptor chain uses TRBV28 and TRBJ2-1; the D region possibly corresponds to TRBD2 (6 bases align). The CDR3 amino acid sequence is: CASSLWGGEQFF. The bases read TGTGCCAGCAGTTTATGGGGGGGTGAGCAGTTCTTC.